Listed below are T cell receptor beta chains from one sample, sequenced in a study of siplizumab effects on memory and regulatory T cells. Method: immunoSEQ multiplex PCR; TCRdb's copy keeps in-frame clones and lacks some. The table lists over 100,000 clones, approximately 90% of them singletons. Material for sequencing was Tregs sorted from blood. Receptors were obtained from a human donor in good health. The CDR3 runs from the conserved cysteine through the conserved F or W. The D gene is left open where the match is weak. Clone size appears in some rows only: once, few, many, or a class for an expanded clone.

once TRBJ2-1 . TRBV7-6 CASSLRLNYNEQFF TGTGCCAGCAGCTTACGACTAAACTACAATGAGCAGTTCTTC
once TRBJ1-3 . TRBV5-6 CASSLRGSGNTIYF TGTGCCAGCAGCCTACGAGGGTCTGGAAACACCATATATTTT
once TRBJ2-3 TRBD2 TRBV18 CASSPLLAGDTDTQYF TGTGCCAGCTCACCTCTACTAGCGGGGGACACAGATACGCAGTATTTT
once TRBJ2-7 . TRBV10-3 CAISESQTAGEQYF TGTGCCATCAGTGAGTCCCAAACCGCCGGCGAGCAGTACTTC
. TRBJ2-5 . TRBV5-1 CASSLGQETQYF TGCGCCAGCAGCTTGGGCCAAGAGACCCAGTACTTC
. TRBJ1-1 . TRBV5-5 CASRTGLQGNTEAFF TGTGCCAGCAGAACGGGACTTCAGGGAAACACTGAAGCTTTCTTT
. TRBJ1-4 . TRBV19 CASSIKANEKLFF TGTGCCAGTAGTATCAAGGCTAATGAAAAACTGTTTTTT
. TRBJ2-5 . TRBV14 CASSQWGAETQYF TGTGCCAGCAGCCAATGGGGGGCAGAGACCCAGTACTTC
. TRBJ2-7 . TRBV19 CASSIWGYEQYF TGTGCCAGTAGTATTTGGGGGTACGAGCAGTACTTC
. TRBJ1-5 . TRBV18 CASSPTRIGQPQHF TGTGCCAGCTCACCAACCCGTATCGGGCAGCCCCAGCATTTT
. TRBJ2-7 . TRBV18 CASSPPGVNEQYF TGTGCCAGCTCACCACCGGGGGTAAACGAGCAGTACTTC
. TRBJ2-1 TRBD2 TRBV5-4 CASSHISGRSNEQFF TGTGCCAGCAGCCACATTAGCGGGAGAAGTAATGAGCAGTTCTTC
. TRBJ1-5 . TRBV6-1 CASSGLRTSNQPQHF TGTGCCAGCAGTGGCCTCCGAACAAGCAATCAGCCCCAGCATTTT
. TRBJ2-2 . TRBV5-1 CASSLDRSNTGELFF TGCGCCAGCAGCTTAGACAGATCGAACACCGGGGAGCTGTTTTTT
. TRBJ1-1 . TRBV11-2 CASSLAASWGIGTEAFF TGTGCCAGCAGCTTAGCGGCTTCATGGGGGATCGGGACTGAAGCTTTCTTT
. TRBJ1-4 . TRBV6-1 CASSPNRGQKLFF TGTGCCAGCAGTCCTAACCGGGGTCAAAAACTGTTTTTT
. TRBJ2-5 . TRBV19 CASSISGGEETQYF TGTGCCAGTAGTATCTCGGGCGGCGAAGAGACCCAGTACTTC
. TRBJ1-5 TRBD1 TRBV7-2 CASSRFGTENQPQHF TGTGCCAGCAGCAGGTTCGGGACAGAAAATCAGCCCCAGCATTTT
. TRBJ1-5 . TRBV7-2 CASSRGDRSNSNQPQHF TGTGCCAGCAGCCGAGGCGACAGGAGCAATAGCAATCAGCCCCAGCATTTT
once TRBJ1-5 . TRBV6-5 CASSYSPGQPQHF TGTGCCAGCAGTTACTCACCGGGACAGCCCCAGCATTTT
. TRBJ2-3 . TRBV5-1 CASSSVSLLDTQYF TGCGCCAGCAGCTCTGTATCCCTCTTAGATACGCAGTATTTT
. TRBJ2-1 TRBD2 TRBV4-1 CASSGRLAVYNEQFF TGCGCCAGCAGCGGCCGTCTAGCGGTCTACAATGAGCAGTTCTTC
once TRBJ1-5 . TRBV19 CASRMGSNQPQHF TGTGCCAGCAGAATGGGGAGCAATCAGCCCCAGCATTTT
. TRBJ2-7 . TRBV7-9 CASSPLGFRGYEQYF TGTGCCAGCAGCCCCTTGGGGTTTAGGGGCTACGAGCAGTACTTC
. TRBJ1-2 TRBD1 TRBV10-2 CASSEPSGQGPYGYTF TGCGCCAGCAGTGAGCCTTCGGGACAGGGGCCCTATGGCTACACCTTC
. TRBJ1-1 . TRBV18 CASSRKGTEAFF TGTGCCAGCTCACGTAAGGGCACTGAAGCTTTCTTT
. TRBJ2-5 . TRBV10-3 CAIKRVGEETQYF TGTGCCATCAAAAGGGTTGGAGAAGAGACCCAGTACTTC
few TRBJ1-1 TRBD1 TRBV9 CASSPGGTGGRATEAFF TGTGCCAGCAGCCCGGGGGGGACAGGGGGCCGGGCAACTGAAGCTTTCTTT
. TRBJ1-6 . TRBV19 CASSLSSYNSPLHF TGTGCCAGCTCATTGAGCTCCTATAATTCACCCCTCCACTTT
once TRBJ2-5 TRBD1 TRBV6-1 CASSRQGSQETQYF TGTGCCAGCAGTAGACAGGGGAGCCAAGAGACCCAGTACTTC
. TRBJ1-4 TRBD1 TRBV11-2 CASSYRTGMGEKLFF TGTGCCAGCAGCTACCGGACAGGGATGGGTGAAAAACTGTTTTTT
. TRBJ1-6 . TRBV4-2 CASSWRVTSYNSPLHF TGTGCCAGCAGCTGGAGGGTGACTTCCTATAATTCACCCCTCCACTTT
. TRBJ2-7 . TRBV5-5 CASRGAIPYEQYF TGTGCCAGCCGTGGGGCTATCCCCTACGAGCAGTACTTC
once TRBJ1-2 TRBD1 TRBV5-5 CASSLWRTGDYGYTF TGTGCCAGCAGCTTGTGGCGGACAGGGGACTATGGCTACACCTTC
once TRBJ1-4 . TRBV5-1 CASSSQGYEKLFF TGCGCCAGCAGCTCCCAGGGATATGAAAAACTGTTTTTT
. TRBJ1-2 . TRBV19 CASSISANYGYTF TGTGCCAGTAGTATATCGGCGAACTATGGCTACACCTTC
. TRBJ2-1 TRBD1 TRBV2 CASTKDRSYNEQFF TGTGCCAGCACCAAGGACAGGTCCTACAATGAGCAGTTCTTC
. TRBJ1-4 TRBD1 TRBV7-9 CASSLAGQSTTNEKLFF TGTGCCAGCAGCTTAGCGGGACAGTCAACAACTAATGAAAAACTGTTTTTT
few TRBJ1-6 . TRBV5-1 CASSLGRGTNSPLHF TGCGCCAGCAGCTTGGGTCGGGGCACTAATTCACCCCTCCACTTT
. TRBJ2-1 . TRBV5-1 CASSLDSYNEQFF TGCGCCAGCAGCTTGGACTCTTACAATGAGCAGTTCTTC
. TRBJ1-2 . TRBV7-2 CASSLVGKEGYTF TGTGCCAGCAGCTTAGTGGGGAAGGAGGGCTACACCTTC
. TRBJ2-4 . TRBV4-2 CASSQDQGGARNIQYF TGTGCCAGCAGCCAAGATCAAGGGGGAGCCAGAAACATTCAGTACTTC
. TRBJ2-3 TRBD2 TRBV2 CASSGPGLVNQYF TGTGCCAGCAGTGGGCCGGGACTAGTGAATCAGTATTTT
. TRBJ1-4 TRBD1 TRBV15 CATSITPLTQGEVTTNEKLFF TGTGCCACCAGCATCACACCGCTAACCCAGGGGGAGGTGACAACTAATGAAAAACTGTTTTTT
. TRBJ2-3 . TRBV11-2 CASSLGGTSSTDTQYF TGTGCCAGCAGTCTAGGGGGGACTTCAAGCACAGATACGCAGTATTTT
. TRBJ2-7 . TRBV11-2 CASSLASWSYEQYF TGTGCCAGCAGCTTAGCTTCGTGGTCCTACGAGCAGTACTTC
. TRBJ2-5 TRBD1 TRBV5-1 CASNRDRVTQETQYF TGCGCCAGCAACCGGGACAGGGTCACCCAAGAGACCCAGTACTTC
. TRBJ2-1 TRBD2 TRBV6-6 CASSYKAGGVNEQFF TGTGCCAGCAGTTACAAGGCGGGGGGGGTGAATGAGCAGTTCTTC
. TRBJ2-1 . TRBV18 CASSPPSSPYNEQFF TGTGCCAGCTCACCACCGTCTAGCCCCTACAATGAGCAGTTCTTC
once TRBJ2-1 TRBD2 TRBV10-3 CAISWGASGESNEQFF TGTGCCATCAGCTGGGGTGCTAGCGGGGAGTCCAATGAGCAGTTCTTC
. TRBJ1-6 TRBD1 TRBV7-2 CASSLQGVYNSPLHF TGTGCCAGCAGCCTACAGGGGGTTTATAATTCACCCCTCCACTTT